This TCR beta chain was sequenced during a study of blood T cell repertoires in COVID-19. Looking at the study overall: There were acute and convalescent COVID-19 samples, and they came from the United States, Italy and Spain. PBMCs, B-cell-depleted T cells, or T cells were the source of the cDNA or gDNA that made up the material.

Germline V CDR1 and CDR2: SQVTM, ANQGSEA. The V segment lost 8 bases and the J segment 3 bases; nucleotides outside the gene matches: 6. The CDR3 contains 13 residues. In the original analysis: Amplification of reference gene primers was used by the study to estimate nucleated cell counts. This table comes from immunoSEQ multiplex PCR, and its TCRdb copy is limited to in-frame clones, with some not included. For V, J and clone size, that table is used; D and trimming come from the DNA. The sample lists roughly 66,000 clones; about 89% were seen once. The sequenced material came from peripheral blood. The source of this sequence is a human donor in a cohort sampled during active COVID-19. The rearrangement uses TRBV29-1 and TRBJ2-1; 8 nucleotides align to TRBD2. The CDR3, as DNA: TGCAGCTCCAAGCGGGGGTACTACAATGAGCAGTTCTTC. This encodes CSSKRGYYNEQFF.